This TCR beta chain comes out of a study of blood T cell repertoires in COVID-19. Using immunoSEQ multiplex PCR, the repertoire was profiled, and TCRdb retains in-frame clones only, with some absent. The profile shows about 230,000 clones, 80% to 90% of them singletons. Trimming pared 4 bases from V and 4 bases from J, leaving 20 bases between. The CDR3 has 17 amino acids. Looked up from germline, CDR1 is SGHTA and CDR2 is FQGNSA. V and J are TRBV7-2 and TRBJ1-5; no clear D gene. The sequence came from a woman aged 25 to 39 who had been exposed to COVID-19. Sequences were obtained from PBMCs or T cells enriched from blood (not recorded which). The CDR3 nucleotides read TGTGCCAGCAGCTCCTATACTCTGGACGGACTAAATCAGCCCCAGCATTTT. It specifies CASSSYTLDGLNQPQHF.